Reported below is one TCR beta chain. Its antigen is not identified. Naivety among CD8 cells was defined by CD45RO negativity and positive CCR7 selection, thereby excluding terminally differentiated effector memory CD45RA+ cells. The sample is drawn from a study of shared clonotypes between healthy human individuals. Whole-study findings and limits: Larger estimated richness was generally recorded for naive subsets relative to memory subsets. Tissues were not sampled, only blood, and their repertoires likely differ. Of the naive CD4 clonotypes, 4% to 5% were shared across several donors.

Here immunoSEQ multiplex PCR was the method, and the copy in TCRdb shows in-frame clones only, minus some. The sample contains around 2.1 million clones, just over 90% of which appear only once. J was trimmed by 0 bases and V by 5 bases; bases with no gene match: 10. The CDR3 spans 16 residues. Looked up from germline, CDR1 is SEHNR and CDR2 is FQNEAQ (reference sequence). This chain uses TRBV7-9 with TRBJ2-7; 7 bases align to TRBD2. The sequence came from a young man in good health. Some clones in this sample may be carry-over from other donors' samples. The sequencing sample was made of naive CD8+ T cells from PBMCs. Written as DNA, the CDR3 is TGTGCCAGCAGCGGTCCTTTAGCGGGCGACTCCTACGAGCAGTACTTC. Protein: CASSGPLAGDSYEQYF.